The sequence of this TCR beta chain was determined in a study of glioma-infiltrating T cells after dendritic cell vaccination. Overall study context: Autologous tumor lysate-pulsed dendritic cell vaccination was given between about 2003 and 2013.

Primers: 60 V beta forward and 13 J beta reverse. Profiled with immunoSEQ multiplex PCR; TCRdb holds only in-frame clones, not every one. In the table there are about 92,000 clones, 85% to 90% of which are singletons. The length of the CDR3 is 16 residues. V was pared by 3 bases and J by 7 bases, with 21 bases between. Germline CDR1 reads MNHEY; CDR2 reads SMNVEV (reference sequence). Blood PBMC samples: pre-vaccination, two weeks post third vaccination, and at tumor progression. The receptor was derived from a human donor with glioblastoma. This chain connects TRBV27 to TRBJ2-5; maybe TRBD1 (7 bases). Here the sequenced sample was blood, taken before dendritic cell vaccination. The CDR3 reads CASSFLNPRQGGTQYF. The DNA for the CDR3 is TGTGCCAGCAGTTTCCTCAACCCAAGACAGGGAGGGACCCAGTACTTC.